The 29 T cell receptor beta chains below all came from one sample that was sequenced in a study of OX40 agonist ivuxolimab in advanced cancers. The repertoire was sequenced with immunoSEQ multiplex PCR; TCRdb's copy has only in-frame clones and lacks some. The sample carries tens of thousands of clones, over 80% recorded once. The material was CD4+ or CD8+ T cells sorted from blood, obtained in a trial of the OX40 agonist ivuxolimab. The receptors stem from an adult with an advanced solid tumor such as melanoma, head and neck, liver or kidney cancer.

The chain combines TRBV7-8 with TRBJ2-3; 7 nucleotides align to TRBD2. This CDR3 spans 15 amino acids. Germline V gene data show CDR1 as SGHVS and CDR2 as FQNEAQ. Unmatched junction bases numbered 5, after V lost 4 bases and J lost 1 base. For the CDR3, the DNA is TGTGCCAGCAGCTACGGACTAGAGGGCACAGATACGCAGTATTTT. It specifies CASSYGLEGTDTQYF.

The chain uses TRBV14 and TRBJ1-1, with D unclear. The CDR3 is 21 residues long. From germline, CDR1 is SGHDN and CDR2 FVKESK. Trimming removed 0 bases from V and 1 base from J, with 27 bases in between. CDR3 bases: TGTGCCAGCAGCCAAGATACGTCTTTTGAGGGTATGAGCGGTCGGAACACTGAAGCTTTCTTT. Translating gives CASSQDTSFEGMSGRNTEAFF. Together with reference TRBV14 and TRBJ1-1, the CDR3 gives the full variable domain: EAGVTQFPSHSVIEKGQTVTLRCDPISGHDNLYWYRRVMGKEIKFLLHFVKESKQDESGMPNNRFLAERTGGTYSTLKVQPAELEDSGVYFCASSQDTSFEGMSGRNTEAFFGQGTRLTVV.

The chain links TRBV29-1 to TRBJ1-2, with D possibly matching TRBD1 (6 bases). Germline CDR1 and CDR2: SQVTM and ANQGSEA. V lost 0 bases and J 5 bases, leaving 13 bases between the germline ends. CDR3 size: 14 residues. CDR3 DNA: TGCAGCGTTGAAGATTTGGGGGCTGTGTATGGCTACACCTTC. Residues: CSVEDLGAVYGYTF.

This sequence joins TRBV29-1 and TRBJ2-7; TRBD1 or TRBD2 may be the D gene (5 bases each). Germline CDR1 reads SQVTM; CDR2 reads ANQGSEA. With 3 bases removed from V and 0 bases from J, the gap between germline ends came to 12 bases. CDR3 length: 14 residues. The chain's CDR3 is CSVEAPGSSYEQYF. The CDR3 DNA reads TGCAGCGTTGAGGCGCCAGGGAGCTCCTACGAGCAGTACTTC.

V and J are TRBV10-3 and TRBJ1-2, with a possible D match to TRBD1 (5 bases). The V end was cut by 10 bases, the J end by 4 bases, with 19 bases between. Per germline, CDR1 ENHRY and CDR2 SYGVKD. The CDR3 is made up of 14 amino acids. CDR3 nucleotides: TGTGCCACCAGCGGAGGGGAACTTTTCTATGGCTACACCTTC. This encodes CATSGGELFYGYTF.

The rearrangement joins TRBV6-6 to TRBJ2-7; D remains unclear. The CDR3 covers 12 residues. Trimming removed 5 bases from V and 2 bases from J, with 7 bases in between. CDR1 and CDR2 from the germline V gene are MNHNY and SVGAGI (reference sequence). CDR3 sequence: CASSPATYEQYF. The CDR3, as DNA: TGTGCCAGCAGTCCGGCGACCTACGAGCAGTACTTC.

V usage is TRBV29-1 and J usage is TRBJ2-7; possibly TRBD1 or TRBD2 for D (5 bases each). V dropped 4 bases and J dropped 4 bases, with 14 bases sitting between them. The CDR3 is 13 residues long. Germline V CDR1 and CDR2: SQVTM, ANQGSEA. As DNA, the CDR3 is TGCAGCGTTGTGGGGACGAAAGGGTACGAGCAGTACTTC. It encodes CSVVGTKGYEQYF.

CDR3 loop: CASSAQTGLNQPQHF. CDR3 bases: TGTGCCAGCAGTGCCCAAACAGGGTTGAATCAGCCCCAGCATTTT. This chain links TRBV6-1 with TRBJ1-5, with D perhaps matching TRBD1 (6 bases). This CDR3 is 15 amino acids long. The germline V and J ends were trimmed by 4 bases and 4 bases, with 14 bases remaining between them. Germline V lookup: CDR1 MNHNS, CDR2 SASEGT.

The chain has TRBV10-3 and TRBJ1-1; D is unclear. This CDR3 contains 14 residues. Trimming stripped 4 bases from V and 4 bases from J, with 13 bases between. CDR1 is ENHRY and CDR2 is SYGVKD in the germline V gene. The CDR3 DNA reads as TGTGCCATCAGTGGAATGGGCGCGGGCACTGAAGCTTTCTTT. It specifies CAISGMGAGTEAFF.

This chain joins TRBV5-5 and TRBJ1-5, with TRBD1 as a possible D gene (5 bases). Germline CDR1 reads SGHKS; CDR2 reads YYEKEE (reference sequence). Trimming took off 4 bases at V and 7 bases at J, with 15 bases between the two ends. This CDR3 is built from 14 residues. CDR3 sequence reads: CASSAGVQGQPQHF. CDR3 bases: TGTGCCAGCAGCGCCGGGGTTCAGGGACAGCCCCAGCATTTT. The complete variable domain, with remaining parts taken from reference TRBV5-5 and TRBJ1-5, reads DAGVTQSPTHLIKTRGQQVTLRCSPISGHKSVSWYQQVLGQGPQFIFQYYEKEERGRGNFPDRFSARQFPNYSSELNVNALLLGDSALYLCASSAGVQGQPQHFGDGTRLSIL.

The rearrangement joins TRBV30 to TRBJ1-1; TRBD1 might be the D (5 bases). There are 13 residues in the CDR3. Germline CDR1 and CDR2: GTSNPN and SVGIG (reference sequence). Trimming removed 0 bases at V and 5 bases at J, with 10 bases between. CDR3 loop: CAWSVLGGTEAFF. The CDR3 DNA reads TGTGCCTGGAGTGTACTGGGGGGAACTGAAGCTTTCTTT.

The V and J genes are TRBV5-5 and TRBJ1-2, with D uncertain. V gave up 2 bases and J gave up 8 bases, with 19 bases separating them. The CDR3 contains 15 residues. Per the germline V gene, CDR1 is SGHKS and CDR2 is YYEKEE (reference sequence). This CDR3 is CASSFSFDPEVGYTF. CDR3 in DNA: TGTGCCAGCAGCTTTTCGTTCGACCCGGAAGTGGGCTACACCTTC. The entire variable domain, with the rest obtained from reference TRBV5-5 and TRBJ1-2, is as follows: DAGVTQSPTHLIKTRGQQVTLRCSPISGHKSVSWYQQVLGQGPQFIFQYYEKEERGRGNFPDRFSARQFPNYSSELNVNALLLGDSALYLCASSFSFDPEVGYTFGSGTRLTVV.

The rearrangement uses TRBV4-1 and TRBJ1-2, with 11 positions matching TRBD1. Looked up from germline, CDR1 is MGHRA and CDR2 is YSYEKL. Trimming cost V 0 bases and J 8 bases; bases outside gene matches: 11. The CDR3 totals 17 residues. This CDR3 reads CASSQDRGTGGRVGYTF. CDR3 sequence (DNA): TGCGCCAGCAGCCAAGATCGGGGGACAGGGGGGCGGGTAGGCTACACCTTC.

The genes are TRBV7-3 and TRBJ2-3; possibly TRBD2 for D (5 bases). CDR1 is SGHTA, CDR2 FQGTGA, per germline. CDR3 size: 14 residues. V lost 4 bases and J 6 bases, leaving 14 bases between the germline ends. CDR3 residues: CASSSGIARDTQYF. CDR3 nucleotide sequence: TGTGCCAGCAGCTCCGGGATAGCTCGGGATACGCAGTATTTT.

This clone has a single count. This chain links TRBV2 with TRBJ1-6; D is perhaps TRBD1 (6 bases). The V end lost 6 bases, the J end lost 9 bases, and 18 bases lay between the germline ends. Germline V CDR1 and CDR2: SNHLY, FYNNEI. CDR3 size: 15 residues. Written as DNA, the CDR3 is TGTGCCAGCAGCCTAGGACAGCCTGGAAGTTCACCCCTCCACTTT. Its translation: CASSLGQPGSSPLHF.

The J gene is TRBJ1-2, the V gene TRBV10-3; the match to TRBD1 covers 9 bases. The germline V gene has CDR1 ENHRY and CDR2 SYGVKD. The CDR3 runs 13 residues. Trimming removed 10 bases from V and 5 bases from J; junction bases left unmatched: 8. CDR3 in amino acids: CATGQGPEYGYTF. CDR3 coding DNA: TGTGCCACCGGACAGGGGCCTGAGTATGGCTACACCTTC.

This sequence joins TRBV7-9 and TRBJ2-1; D may correspond to TRBD1 or TRBD2 (5 bases each). CDR3 length: 12 amino acids. The germline V and J ends were trimmed by 5 bases and 6 bases, with 8 bases remaining between them. CDR1 and CDR2 (germline): SEHNR, FQNEAQ (reference sequence). The CDR3, as DNA: TGTGCCAGCAGCCTTGGGACCAATGAGCAGTTCTTC. Its protein product is CASSLGTNEQFF.

The J gene is TRBJ1-2, the V gene TRBV27; D is ambiguous. The germline V and J ends were trimmed by 5 bases and 4 bases, with 17 bases remaining between them. The CDR3 contains 15 residues. The germline gives CDR1 MNHEY, CDR2 SMNVEV (reference sequence). The CDR3 here is CASSPRREWGYGYTF. The CDR3 DNA reads as TGTGCCAGCAGTCCGAGGAGGGAGTGGGGCTATGGCTACACCTTC.

The chain has TRBV7-9 and TRBJ2-5; the D is unclear. The V end lost 4 bases, the J end lost 3 bases, and 15 bases lay between the germline ends. This CDR3 spans 15 amino acids. Germline CDR1 SEHNR, CDR2 FQNEAQ (reference sequence). The CDR3 sequence: CASSSGWGGEETQYF. The CDR3 DNA reads TGTGCCAGCAGCTCCGGGTGGGGTGGTGAAGAGACCCAGTACTTC.

The CDR3 spells CASSPGTTNTGELFF. CDR3 sequence (DNA): TGTGCCAGCAGCCCCGGGACTACGAACACCGGGGAGCTGTTTTTT. This chain uses TRBV6-5 with TRBJ2-2; 7 positions agree with TRBD2. The CDR3 extends over 15 amino acids. The germline V gene encodes CDR1 MNHEY and CDR2 SVGAGI. V was clipped by 6 bases and J by 0 bases; unmatched bases: 4.

The chain uses TRBV27 and TRBJ1-6; TRBD1 matches at 7 bases. Per germline, CDR1 MNHEY and CDR2 SMNVEV (reference sequence). V gave up 6 bases and J gave up 5 bases; unmatched junction bases: 4. The CDR3 spans 14 residues. In nucleotides, the CDR3 is TGTGCCAGCAGGCAGACAGGGAATAATTCACCCCTCCACTTT. Translation gives CASRQTGNNSPLHF.

The chain joins TRBV18 to TRBJ2-7; the D is unclear. CDR1 and CDR2 from the germline V gene are KGHSH and LQKENI. Trimming shortened V by 3 bases and J by 6 bases, and 15 bases separated the two germline ends. The CDR3 totals 14 residues. This chain's CDR3 is CASSPNAKGGEQYF. In nucleotides, the CDR3 is TGTGCCAGCTCACCGAACGCAAAGGGCGGCGAGCAGTACTTC.

The chain carries TRBV11-2 and TRBJ2-5; D is unresolved. Germline values: CDR1 SGHAT, CDR2 FQNNGV. The CDR3 loop spans 14 amino acids. Trimming shortened V by 1 base and J by 2 bases, and 8 bases separated the two germline ends. CDR3 region: CASSLGLGQETQYF. The CDR3 DNA reads as TGTGCCAGCAGCTTAGGGTTGGGACAAGAGACCCAGTACTTC.

This chain joins TRBV10-3 and TRBJ2-2; 8 bases are a match to TRBD2. The CDR3 spans 17 residues. V was clipped by 4 bases and J by 3 bases; unmatched bases: 10. Per the germline V gene, CDR1 is ENHRY and CDR2 is SYGVKD. The CDR3 DNA follows: TGTGCCATCAGTGGAGGGTTGGCGGGAGGAGACACCGGGGAGCTGTTTTTT. It specifies CAISGGLAGGDTGELFF.

This clone was counted a single time. The chain employs TRBV6-1 and TRBJ2-2; D gene unclear. CDR3 length: 11 residues. The V and J ends lost 7 bases and 3 bases respectively, with 3 bases between them. Germline V CDR1 and CDR2: MNHNS, SASEGT. CDR3 loop: CASIYTGELFF. CDR3 nucleotide sequence: TGTGCCAGCATCTACACCGGGGAGCTGTTTTTT.

J is TRBJ2-7 and V is TRBV4-1; tentative D call: TRBD2 (6 bases). The CDR3 is 13 residues long. Per germline, CDR1 MGHRA and CDR2 YSYEKL. Trimming took 8 bases from V and 0 from J, leaving 11 bases between them. This CDR3 reads CASGGTSSYEQYF. The CDR3 DNA follows: TGCGCCAGCGGCGGGACGAGCTCCTACGAGCAGTACTTC.

The rearrangement links TRBV6-8 to TRBJ2-1; D not resolved. The CDR3 is made up of 11 amino acids. V lost 2 bases and J lost 8, with 4 bases in between. The germline CDR1 and CDR2 sequences are MNHGY and SAAAGT. The CDR3 coding sequence is TGTGCCAGCAGTTACAAGTATGAGCAGTTCTTC. It yields the protein CASSYKYEQFF.

This clone was seen just once. V gene TRBV19 combines with J gene TRBJ2-1; D perhaps matches TRBD2 (5 bases). The germline gives CDR1 LNHDA, CDR2 SQIVND (reference sequence). Trimming shortened V by 3 bases and J by 0 bases, and 6 bases separated the two germline ends. The length of the CDR3 is 14 residues. The DNA for the CDR3 is TGTGCCAGTAGTATGGGGAGCTCCTACAATGAGCAGTTCTTC. Amino acid sequence: CASSMGSSYNEQFF.

V is TRBV6-1 and J is TRBJ2-1, with D uncertain. Trimming took 0 bases from V and 10 from J, leaving 19 bases between them. Germline lookup yields CDR1 MNHNS and CDR2 SASEGT. The CDR3 runs 16 residues. CDR3 nucleotides: TGTGCCAGCAGTGAAGCCCAGCCGCGAAACCCCCTGGAGCAGTTCTTC. It is translated as CASSEAQPRNPLEQFF.